The rows below give T cell receptor beta chains drawn from one sample of a study of blood T cell repertoires in COVID-19. Here immunoSEQ multiplex PCR was the method, and the copy in TCRdb shows in-frame clones only, minus some. The repertoire consists of 200,000 to 250,000 clones, with 65% to 90% occurring once and the leading ten covering approximately 8.2%. The material sequenced was PBMCs or T cells enriched from blood (not recorded which). These receptor sequences come from a woman aged 50 to 60 with acute COVID-19. Both conserved end residues are part of each CDR3. The order of the fields is J gene, clone size, CDR3 length, D gene, V gene, CDR3 DNA, CDR3 protein. A D gene is named only where the DNA matches it firmly. The size field is filled for only some rows; it gives once, few, many or a size class.

J: TRBJ1-5
size: NA
length: 13
D: NA
V: TRBV30
DNA: TGTGCCTGGAGGGGGGCCGACAATCAGCCCCAGCATTTT
CDR3: CAWRGADNQPQHF

J: TRBJ1-5
size: NA
length: 15
D: NA
V: TRBV20-1
DNA: TGCAGTGCTAGTACAGGTAGTTCACACAATCAGCCCCAGCATTTT
CDR3: CSASTGSSHNQPQHF

J: TRBJ1-1
size: NA
length: 16
D: NA
V: TRBV4-3
DNA: TGCGCCAGCAGCCAAGGGATAAATAGGAGGAACACTGAAGCTTTCTTT
CDR3: CASSQGINRRNTEAFF

J: TRBJ2-1
size: NA
length: 15
D: TRBD1
V: TRBV6-5
DNA: TGTGCCAGCAGCTTAGACAGGGGGCTAGTAAATGAGCAGTTCTTC
CDR3: CASSLDRGLVNEQFF

J: TRBJ1-2
size: NA
length: 15
D: NA
V: TRBV27
DNA: TGTGCCAGCAGTTTAGGGGAGGCTTCCCGGCAGGGCTACACCTTC
CDR3: CASSLGEASRQGYTF

J: TRBJ2-5
size: NA
length: 15
D: TRBD1
V: TRBV6-5
DNA: TGTGCCAGCAGCCAGGGACAGGGGTTTCGGGAGACCCAGTACTTC
CDR3: CASSQGQGFRETQYF

J: TRBJ1-5
size: NA
length: 16
D: NA
V: TRBV30
DNA: TGTGCCTGGAGTGCCTCTAACGGGGGGGCTCGGCAGCCCCAGCATTTT
CDR3: CAWSASNGGARQPQHF

J: TRBJ1-1
size: NA
length: 13
D: TRBD1
V: TRBV2
DNA: TGTGCCAGCAGAGTACAGGGGGCGGGTGAAGCTTTCTTT
CDR3: CASRVQGAGEAFF

J: TRBJ2-2
size: few
length: 17
D: TRBD1
V: TRBV7-6
DNA: TGTGCCAGCAGCTTAGGCCCAGACAGGGAGAGGACCGGGGAGCTGTTTTTT
CDR3: CASSLGPDRERTGELFF

J: TRBJ2-7
size: NA
length: 15
D: TRBD1
V: TRBV6-5
DNA: TGTGCCAGCAGCAAACCGGGACAGGGGGCCTACGAGCAGTACTTC
CDR3: CASSKPGQGAYEQYF

J: TRBJ2-1
size: NA
length: 16
D: TRBD2
V: TRBV7-9
DNA: TGTGCCAGCAGCCCCCGACTAGCGGAAACCTACAATGAGCAGTTCTTC
CDR3: CASSPRLAETYNEQFF

J: TRBJ1-1
size: NA
length: 15
D: NA
V: TRBV5-1
DNA: TGCGCCAGCAGCCCCGGAGTGGGTGCGTTAGCTGAAGCTTTCTTT
CDR3: CASSPGVGALAEAFF

J: TRBJ1-1
size: NA
length: 17
D: NA
V: TRBV19
DNA: TGTGCCAGTACGCCAGGGGTTTCCAGACTCATGAACACTGAAGCTTTCTTT
CDR3: CASTPGVSRLMNTEAFF

J: TRBJ1-6
size: NA
length: 16
D: NA
V: TRBV2
DNA: TGTGCCAGCAGTGAAGCTCGGCAGGGGAGCAATTCACCCCTCCACTTT
CDR3: CASSEARQGSNSPLHF

J: TRBJ2-2
size: NA
length: 15
D: NA
V: TRBV11-2
DNA: TGTGCCAGCAGCTTAGCCAGGGGAGACACCGGGGAGCTGTTTTTT
CDR3: CASSLARGDTGELFF

J: TRBJ2-7
size: NA
length: 14
D: NA
V: TRBV30
DNA: TGTGCCTGGAGTGTAAAACAGGGGACTCGCGAGCAGTACTTC
CDR3: CAWSVKQGTREQYF

J: TRBJ2-7
size: NA
length: 13
D: NA
V: TRBV12-3/TRBV12-4
DNA: TGTGCCAGCAGTCCTGGACTTGGGTACGAGCAGTACTTC
CDR3: CASSPGLGYEQYF

J: TRBJ1-2
size: NA
length: 12
D: NA
V: TRBV30
DNA: TGTGCCTGGAGATGGGCACCCTATGGCTACACCTTC
CDR3: CAWRWAPYGYTF

J: TRBJ2-1
size: NA
length: 14
D: TRBD2
V: TRBV5-1
DNA: TGCGCCACTTCGACTAGCGCGGAATACAATGAGCAGTTCTTC
CDR3: CATSTSAEYNEQFF

J: TRBJ1-1
size: NA
length: 16
D: TRBD1
V: TRBV29-1
DNA: TGCAGCGTCCTCCGGGACAGGGTGGGGGAGAACACTGAAGCTTTCTTT
CDR3: CSVLRDRVGENTEAFF

J: TRBJ1-2
size: NA
length: 15
D: NA
V: TRBV7-9
DNA: TGTGCCAGCAGCTTAGCTCGGGGGACCAACTATGGCTACACCTTC
CDR3: CASSLARGTNYGYTF

J: TRBJ1-4
size: NA
length: 18
D: TRBD1
V: TRBV7-9
DNA: TGTGCCAGCAGCTTAGCGACAGGGGGCATTGTAACTAATGAAAAACTGTTTTTT
CDR3: CASSLATGGIVTNEKLFF

J: TRBJ1-6
size: NA
length: 14
D: TRBD1
V: TRBV6-5
DNA: TGTGCCGACCGGGACAGGGCTCATAATTCACCCCTCCACTTT
CDR3: CADRDRAHNSPLHF

J: TRBJ2-5
size: NA
length: 15
D: TRBD2
V: TRBV6-2/TRBV6-3
DNA: TGTGCCAGCAGTCCCGGACTAGCTCTCCAAGAGACCCAGTACTTC
CDR3: CASSPGLALQETQYF

J: TRBJ2-7
size: NA
length: 15
D: TRBD1
V: TRBV5-1
DNA: TGCGCCAGCAGCCCAGGACAGGTTAGCTCCTACGAGCAGTACTTC
CDR3: CASSPGQVSSYEQYF

J: TRBJ1-6
size: NA
length: 15
D: TRBD1
V: TRBV6-5
DNA: TGTGCCAGCAGTTACACGACAGGGATGGATTCACCCCTCCACTTT
CDR3: CASSYTTGMDSPLHF

J: TRBJ1-4
size: NA
length: 14
D: TRBD1
V: TRBV7-2
DNA: TGTGCCAGCAGCTCCGGGACAGGGAATGAAAAACTGTTTTTT
CDR3: CASSSGTGNEKLFF

J: TRBJ2-4
size: NA
length: 15
D: NA
V: TRBV5-1
DNA: TGCGCCAGCAGCTTCCCAGGGCTAGCCAAAAACATTCAGTACTTC
CDR3: CASSFPGLAKNIQYF

J: TRBJ2-5
size: NA
length: 14
D: NA
V: TRBV7-9
DNA: TGTGCCAGCAGCTTTTCTGGGCGGGGAGAGACCCAGTACTTC
CDR3: CASSFSGRGETQYF

J: TRBJ1-3
size: NA
length: 15
D: TRBD1
V: TRBV6-6
DNA: TGTGCCAGCAGTCTACAGGGGATAACTGGAAACACCATATATTTT
CDR3: CASSLQGITGNTIYF

J: TRBJ1-3
size: NA
length: 14
D: TRBD1
V: TRBV20-1
DNA: TGCAGTGCAAGTACAGGGGGCACTGGAAACACCATATATTTT
CDR3: CSASTGGTGNTIYF

J: TRBJ1-2
size: NA
length: 13
D: TRBD1
V: TRBV2
DNA: TGTGCCAGCAGTGCTCAGGGGGCTTATGGCTACACCTTC
CDR3: CASSAQGAYGYTF

J: TRBJ2-7
size: NA
length: 15
D: NA
V: TRBV18
DNA: TGTGCCAGCTCACCCGACAGAGTAAACTCCTACGAGCAGTACTTC
CDR3: CASSPDRVNSYEQYF

J: TRBJ2-1
size: NA
length: 14
D: TRBD2
V: TRBV20-1
DNA: TGCAGTGCTAGTGCCAGCGGGGGGTTCGATGAGCAGTTCTTC
CDR3: CSASASGGFDEQFF

J: TRBJ1-4
size: NA
length: 15
D: TRBD1
V: TRBV19
DNA: TGTGCCAGTCCCGGGGGCTCAGGGGGGAATGAAAAACTGTTTTTT
CDR3: CASPGGSGGNEKLFF

J: TRBJ1-6
size: once
length: 15
D: NA
V: TRBV5-1
DNA: TGCGCCAGCAGCTTGGATGGGGGCAGGGATTCACCCCTCCACTTT
CDR3: CASSLDGGRDSPLHF

J: TRBJ2-5
size: NA
length: 15
D: TRBD2
V: TRBV6-5
DNA: TGTGCCAGCAGTCGTAGCGGGGGATCTCAAGAGACCCAGTACTTC
CDR3: CASSRSGGSQETQYF

J: TRBJ2-3
size: NA
length: 16
D: TRBD1
V: TRBV6-2/TRBV6-3
DNA: TGTGCCAGCAGTTACCCTCCGGGACAGATCACAGATACGCAGTATTTT
CDR3: CASSYPPGQITDTQYF